What follows describes a single T cell receptor (beta chain). Per the germline V gene, CDR1 is MDHEN and CDR2 is SYDVKM. The CDR3 is made up of 12 amino acids. V lost 10 bases to trimming and J lost 5 bases; unmatched junction nucleotides: 7. These data belong to a study of blood T cell repertoires in COVID-19. Turning to the study itself: Sources were T cells, B-cell-depleted T cells, or PBMCs; the material itself was cDNA or gDNA.

Seattle enrolled patients during active infection and tracked them longitudinally. Measured with immunoSEQ multiplex PCR; TCRdb has only the in-frame clones, and not every one. This sample carries about 180,000 clones, around 85% of them seen once, and the ten largest clones take approximately 7%. The sequence derives from a man older than 75 with COVID-19, enrolled during active disease. J is TRBJ1-2 and V is TRBV28; 7 bases align to TRBD1. Sequenced material: peripheral blood. This chain's CDR3 is CAISGQRYGYTF. Here the CDR3 DNA reads TGTGCCATATCGGGACAGAGATATGGCTACACCTTC.